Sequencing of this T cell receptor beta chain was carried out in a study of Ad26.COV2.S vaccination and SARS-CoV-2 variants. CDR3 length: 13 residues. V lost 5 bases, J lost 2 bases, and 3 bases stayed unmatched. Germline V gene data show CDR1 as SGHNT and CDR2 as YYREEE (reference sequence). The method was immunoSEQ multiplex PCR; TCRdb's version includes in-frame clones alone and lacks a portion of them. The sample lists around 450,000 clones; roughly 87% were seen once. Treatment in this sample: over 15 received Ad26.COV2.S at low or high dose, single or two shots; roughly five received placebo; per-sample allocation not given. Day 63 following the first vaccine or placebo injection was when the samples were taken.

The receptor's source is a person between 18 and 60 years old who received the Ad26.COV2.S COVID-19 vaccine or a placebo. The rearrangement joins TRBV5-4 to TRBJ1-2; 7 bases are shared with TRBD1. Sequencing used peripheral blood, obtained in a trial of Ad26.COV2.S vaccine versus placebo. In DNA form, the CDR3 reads TGTGCCAGCAGGGTACAGGGGAACTATGGCTACACCTTC. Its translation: CASRVQGNYGYTF.